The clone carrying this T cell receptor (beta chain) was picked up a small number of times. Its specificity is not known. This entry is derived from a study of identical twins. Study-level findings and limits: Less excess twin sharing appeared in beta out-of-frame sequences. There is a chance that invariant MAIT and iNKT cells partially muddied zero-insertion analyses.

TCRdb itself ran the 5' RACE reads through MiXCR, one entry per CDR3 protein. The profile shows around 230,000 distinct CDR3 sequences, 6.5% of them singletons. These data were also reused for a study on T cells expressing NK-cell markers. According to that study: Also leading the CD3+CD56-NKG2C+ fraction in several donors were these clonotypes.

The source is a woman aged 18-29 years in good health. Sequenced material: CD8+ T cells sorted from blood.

This CDR3 reads CASSQVVGYGYTF. The CDR3 DNA follows: TGCGCCAGCAGCCAGGTGGTAGGCTATGGCTACACCTTC. This chain connects TRBV4-1 to TRBJ1-2; D uncertain. V lost 3 bases, J lost 4 bases, and 9 bases lay in between. This CDR3 contains 13 residues. Germline V gene data show CDR1 as MGHRA and CDR2 as YSYEKL.